This TCR beta chain derives from a study of cytomegalovirus exposure and HLA in healthy donors. Study results and limitations: For TCR beta chains, V- and J-gene trimming was later linked to a missense DCLRE1C variant. In vitro work confirmed that a few CMV-associated chains recognize CMV antigens. Apparent HLA restriction characterized most CMV-associated TCR beta chains in a later analysis. TCR beta sequences numbering fewer than 20,000 were associated with HLA alleles at 0.05 false discovery rate in a later analysis.

Researchers ran the PCR with 60 Vbeta and 13 Jbeta primers. The protocol was immunoSEQ multiplex PCR, while the TCRdb copy is restricted to in-frame clones and leaves out a portion. Among some 210,000 clones listed, around 87% were seen once. This clone was counted a single time. Its antigen remains unidentified. Per the germline V gene, CDR1 is SGHVS and CDR2 is FNYEAQ. Trimming pared 2 bases from V and 4 bases from J, leaving 12 bases between. The CDR3 loop spans 14 amino acids. This TCR was recovered from a man aged 25-45 years in good health and CMV-seronegative. Sample: PBMCs. The chain is built from TRBV7-6 and TRBJ2-7, with D perhaps TRBD2 (6 bases). CDR3 DNA sequence: TGTGCCAGCAGCTTAATTGACGGGAGTTACGAGCAGTACTTC. Its translation: CASSLIDGSYEQYF.